This TCR beta chain was sequenced during a study of T cell responses to AZD1222 COVID-19 vaccine (dated by TCRdb to about 2021). Regarding the complete study: A total of just over 230 trial participants underwent TCR sequencing, of whom nearly 210 had received two doses of AZD1222 and roughly 26 had received two doses of the MenACWY control vaccine. Trial participants were enrolled by age into subgroups of 18-55, 56-69 and 70-plus years, and around 150, 29 and 61 TCR-sequenced participants, respectively, were included in these subgroups. General findings and caveats noted by the study authors: Because no samples from the day 14 peak response were available, repertoires could be characterized only after the peak T cell response. Conclusions about previously exposed vaccinees are limited because only six or seven AZD1222 recipients were SARS-CoV-2 seropositive at baseline. A significant rise in spike-specific TCR breadth and depth was observed after two AZD1222 doses relative to day 0 and relative to MenACWY recipients. The whole spike protein was spanned by vaccine-associated CD4 TCRs, and dominant responses were seen in regions 160-218 and 743-854. In the small 56-69-year group, the increase in depth fell short of significance, most likely because of low power. Participants were mostly white British, with more females than males. The authors suggested clonal diversity may have been underestimated. Epitopes outside the regions mutated in the B.1.351 and B.1.1.7 variants were reportedly recognized by nearly half of the unique spike-specific TCRs.

The intended sense of this specimen's time point label: sample from adult after SARS-CoV-2 infection, after symptom onset. A couple of convalescent COVID-19 patients, sampled after symptom onset from adults with prior SARS-CoV-2 infection, were also TCR-sequenced for comparison. The germline V gene provides CDR1 SGHRS and CDR2 YFSETQ. Including the terminal cysteine and phenylalanine, the CDR3 comprises 17 residues. Only CDR3 DNA is held: 51 bases, read in frame from base 1. The CDR3 regions of human TCRbeta chains were subjected to immunosequencing. The original pipeline was this. Repertoire TCRs were checked for matches against a reference library of SARS-CoV-2-specific TCRs that had been generated using the MIRA antigen-specificity platform. Breadth meant the fraction of unique TCRs that were SARS-CoV-2-associated, whereas depth meant the fraction of total T cells that were SARS-CoV-2-associated. Using the MIRA data, each spike-specific TCR was mapped to the spike region that the TCR reacts to and placed in a CD4 or CD8 class. Log10-transformed breadth and depth values were compared by one-way ANOVA with Sidak's multiple comparisons tests. What TCRdb holds here is the immuneACCESS table cut down to in-frame rearrangements. Part of the clones is not present; checked against another copy, under half of the missing clones reflect an unresolved V gene, and the others are unexplained. V and J calls and clone size are given by that table; D and trimming were obtained from the DNA. The sample yields 160,000 or so clones; 75% to 90% were counted once. Roughly 7% of the sample is taken by the ten largest.

Regarding this clone: The antigen it recognizes is unknown. One end of the junction varies from germline; a read error may be responsible.

Recombination joined TRBV5-1 with TRBJ1-1; matching of 5 bases hints at TRBD1 as the D gene. Specimen: peripheral blood, collected after recovery from COVID-19. The clonotype originates from an adult who had recovered from COVID-19. Here the CDR3 is given as CASSLSGTSLGNSEAFF. The DNA sequence follows: TGCGCCAGCAGCTTGTCCGGGACCTCCCTAGGGAACAGTGAAGCTTTCTTT. With the portions outside the CDR3 filled from the reference TRBV5-1 and TRBJ1-1 genes, the complete variable region becomes KAGVTQTPRYLIKTRGQQVTLSCSPISGHRSVSWYQQTPGQGLQFLFEYFSETQRNKGNFPGRFSGRQFSNSRSEMNVSTLELGDSALYLCASSLSGTSLGNSEAFFGQGTRLTVV.